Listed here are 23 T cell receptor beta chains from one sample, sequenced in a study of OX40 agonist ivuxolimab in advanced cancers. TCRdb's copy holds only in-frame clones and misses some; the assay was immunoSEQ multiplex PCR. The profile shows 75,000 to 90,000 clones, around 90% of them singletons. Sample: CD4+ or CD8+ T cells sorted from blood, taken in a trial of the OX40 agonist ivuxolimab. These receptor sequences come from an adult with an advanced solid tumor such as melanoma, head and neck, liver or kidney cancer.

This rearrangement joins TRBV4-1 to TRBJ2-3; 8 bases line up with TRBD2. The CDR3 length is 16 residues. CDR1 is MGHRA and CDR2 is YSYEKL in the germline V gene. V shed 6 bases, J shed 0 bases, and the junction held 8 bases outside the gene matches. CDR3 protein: CASRVRLAPSTDTQYF. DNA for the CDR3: TGCGCCAGCAGGGTCAGACTAGCGCCCAGCACAGATACGCAGTATTTT.

CDR3 coding DNA: TGCGCCAGCAGTGTGACGACAGGGGACGAGACCCAGTACTTC. It encodes CASSVTTGDETQYF. The chain employs TRBV10-2 and TRBJ2-5; 8 positions match TRBD1. CDR1 is WSHSY, CDR2 SAAADI, per germline. The CDR3 runs to 14 residues. V lost 4 bases to trimming and J lost 5 bases; unmatched junction nucleotides: 6.

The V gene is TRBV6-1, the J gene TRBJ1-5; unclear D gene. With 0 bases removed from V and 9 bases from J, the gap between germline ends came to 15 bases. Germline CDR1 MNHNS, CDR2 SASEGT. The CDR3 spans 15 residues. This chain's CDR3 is CASSEAHGRPGPQHF. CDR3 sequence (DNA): TGTGCCAGCAGTGAAGCGCATGGACGCCCTGGGCCCCAGCATTTT.

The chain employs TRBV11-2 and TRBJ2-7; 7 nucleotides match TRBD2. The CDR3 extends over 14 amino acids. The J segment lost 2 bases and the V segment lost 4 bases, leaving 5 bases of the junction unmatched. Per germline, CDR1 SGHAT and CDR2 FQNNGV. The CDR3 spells CASSSSGGAYEQYF. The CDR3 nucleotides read TGTGCCAGCAGCTCAAGTGGGGGGGCCTACGAGCAGTACTTC. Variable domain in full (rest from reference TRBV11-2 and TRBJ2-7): EAGVAQSPRYKIIEKRQSVAFWCNPISGHATLYWYQQILGQGPKLLIQFQNNGVVDDSQLPKDRFSAERLKGVDSTLKIQPAKLEDSAVYLCASSSSGGAYEQYFGPGTRLTVT.

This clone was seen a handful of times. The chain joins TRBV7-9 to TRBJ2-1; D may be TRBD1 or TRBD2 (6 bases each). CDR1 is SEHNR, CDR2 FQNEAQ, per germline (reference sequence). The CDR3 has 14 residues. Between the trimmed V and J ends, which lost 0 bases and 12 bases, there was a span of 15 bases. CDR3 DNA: TGTGCCAGCAGCTTAGCGGGAGGACCCAGGGGGCAGTTCTTC. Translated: CASSLAGGPRGQFF.

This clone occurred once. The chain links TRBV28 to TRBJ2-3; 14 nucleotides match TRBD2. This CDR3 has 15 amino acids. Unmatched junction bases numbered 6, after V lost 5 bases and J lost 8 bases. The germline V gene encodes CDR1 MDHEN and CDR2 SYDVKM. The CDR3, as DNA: TGTGCCAGCAGTCCCCTGGGGACTAGCGGGGGTACGCAGTATTTT. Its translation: CASSPLGTSGGTQYF.

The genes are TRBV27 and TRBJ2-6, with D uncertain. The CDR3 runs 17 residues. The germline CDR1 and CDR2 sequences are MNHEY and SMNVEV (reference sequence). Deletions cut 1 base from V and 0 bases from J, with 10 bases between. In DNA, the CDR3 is TGTGCCAGCAGTTTATACTCGGGTAGCTCTGGGGCCAACGTCCTGACTTTC. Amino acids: CASSLYSGSSGANVLTF.

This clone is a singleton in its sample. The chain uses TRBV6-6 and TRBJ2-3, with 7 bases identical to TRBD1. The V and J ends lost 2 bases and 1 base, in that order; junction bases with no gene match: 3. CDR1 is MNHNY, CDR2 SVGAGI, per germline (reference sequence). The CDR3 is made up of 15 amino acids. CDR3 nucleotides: TGTGCCAGCAGTTACCGACAGGGAGGCACAGATACGCAGTATTTT. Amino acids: CASSYRQGGTDTQYF.

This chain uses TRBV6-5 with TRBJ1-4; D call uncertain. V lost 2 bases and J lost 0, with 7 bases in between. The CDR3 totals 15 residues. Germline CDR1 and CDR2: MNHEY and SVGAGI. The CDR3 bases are TGTGCCAGCAGTTACGCCGGAGCAACTAATGAAAAACTGTTTTTT. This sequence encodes CASSYAGATNEKLFF.

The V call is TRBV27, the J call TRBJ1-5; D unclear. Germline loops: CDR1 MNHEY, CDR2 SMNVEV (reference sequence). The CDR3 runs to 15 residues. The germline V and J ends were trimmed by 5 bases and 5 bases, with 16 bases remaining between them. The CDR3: CASSAAEDGDQPQHF. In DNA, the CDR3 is TGTGCCAGCAGTGCCGCCGAGGACGGGGATCAGCCCCAGCATTTT.

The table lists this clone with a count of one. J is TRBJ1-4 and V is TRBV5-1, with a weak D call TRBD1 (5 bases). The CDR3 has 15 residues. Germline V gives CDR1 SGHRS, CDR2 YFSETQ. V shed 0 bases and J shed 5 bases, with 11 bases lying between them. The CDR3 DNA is TGCGCCAGCAGCTTGGTTGGGGCGGGCAATGAAAAACTGTTTTTT. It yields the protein CASSLVGAGNEKLFF.

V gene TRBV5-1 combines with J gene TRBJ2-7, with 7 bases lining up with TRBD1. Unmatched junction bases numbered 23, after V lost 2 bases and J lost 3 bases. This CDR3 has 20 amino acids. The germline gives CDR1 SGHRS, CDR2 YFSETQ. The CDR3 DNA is TGCGCCAGCAGCTTCCAACTATGGGAAAGGGGGCGCGGCGTCGTCTACGAGCAGTACTTC. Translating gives CASSFQLWERGRGVVYEQYF.

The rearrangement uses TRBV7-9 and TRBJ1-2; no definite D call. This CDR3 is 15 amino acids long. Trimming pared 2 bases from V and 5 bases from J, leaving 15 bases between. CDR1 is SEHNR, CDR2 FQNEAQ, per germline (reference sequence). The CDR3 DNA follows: TGTGCCAGCAGCTTACTTTCTCGGGGAGGGTATGGCTACACCTTC. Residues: CASSLLSRGGYGYTF.

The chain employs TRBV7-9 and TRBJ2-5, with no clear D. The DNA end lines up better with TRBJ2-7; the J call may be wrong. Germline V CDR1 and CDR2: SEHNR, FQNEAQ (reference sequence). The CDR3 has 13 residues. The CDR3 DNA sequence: TGTGCCAGCAGCTTTTTTCCCCGCTACGAGCAGTACTTC. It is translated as CASSFFPRYEQYF.

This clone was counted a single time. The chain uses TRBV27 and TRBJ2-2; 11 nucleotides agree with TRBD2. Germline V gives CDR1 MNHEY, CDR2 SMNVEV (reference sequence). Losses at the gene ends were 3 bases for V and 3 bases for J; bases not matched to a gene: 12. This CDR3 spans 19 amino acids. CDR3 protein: CASSFKSLAGGPYTGELFF. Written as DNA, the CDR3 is TGTGCCAGCAGTTTCAAGTCGTTAGCGGGGGGGCCATACACCGGGGAGCTGTTTTTT.

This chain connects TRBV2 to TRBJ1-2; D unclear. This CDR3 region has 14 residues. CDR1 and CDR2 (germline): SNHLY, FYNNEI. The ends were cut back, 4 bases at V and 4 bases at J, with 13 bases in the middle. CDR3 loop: CASSVLRVGYGYTF. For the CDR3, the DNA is TGTGCCAGCAGTGTGCTAAGGGTTGGCTATGGCTACACCTTC.

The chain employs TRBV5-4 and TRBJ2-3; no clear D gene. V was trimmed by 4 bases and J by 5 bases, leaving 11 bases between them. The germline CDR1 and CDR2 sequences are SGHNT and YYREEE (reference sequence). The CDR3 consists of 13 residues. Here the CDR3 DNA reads TGTGCCAGCAGCCAGGACGGTGAAGATACGCAGTATTTT. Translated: CASSQDGEDTQYF. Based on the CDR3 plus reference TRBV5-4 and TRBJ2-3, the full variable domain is ETGVTQSPTHLIKTRGQQVTLRCSSQSGHNTVSWYQQALGQGPQFIFQYYREEENGRGNFPPRFSGLQFPNYSSELNVNALELDDSALYLCASSQDGEDTQYFGPGTRLTVL.

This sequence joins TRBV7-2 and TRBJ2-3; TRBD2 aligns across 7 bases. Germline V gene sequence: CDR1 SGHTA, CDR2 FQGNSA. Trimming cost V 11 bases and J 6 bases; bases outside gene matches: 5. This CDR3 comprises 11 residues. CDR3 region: CAGGGGDTQYF. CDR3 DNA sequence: TGTGCCGGCGGGGGAGGGGATACGCAGTATTTT.

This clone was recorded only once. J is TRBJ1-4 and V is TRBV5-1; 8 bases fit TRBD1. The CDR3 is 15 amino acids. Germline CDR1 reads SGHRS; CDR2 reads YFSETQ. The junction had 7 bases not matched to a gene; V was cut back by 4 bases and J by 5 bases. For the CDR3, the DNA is TGCGCCAGCAGCCTGAGGACAGGGCGGAATGAAAAACTGTTTTTT. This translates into CASSLRTGRNEKLFF.

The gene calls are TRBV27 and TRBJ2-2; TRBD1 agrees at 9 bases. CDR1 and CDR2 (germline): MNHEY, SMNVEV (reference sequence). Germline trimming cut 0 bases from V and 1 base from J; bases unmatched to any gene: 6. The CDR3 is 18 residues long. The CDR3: CASSLSSRGQGNTGELFF. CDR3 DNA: TGTGCCAGCAGTTTATCGTCTCGGGGACAGGGGAACACCGGGGAGCTGTTTTTT.

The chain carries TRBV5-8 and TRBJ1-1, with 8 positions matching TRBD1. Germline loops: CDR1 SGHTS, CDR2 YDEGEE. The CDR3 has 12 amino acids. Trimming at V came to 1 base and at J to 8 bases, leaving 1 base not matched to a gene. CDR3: CASSLWDREAFF. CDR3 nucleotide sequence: TGTGCCAGCAGCTTGTGGGACAGGGAAGCTTTCTTT.

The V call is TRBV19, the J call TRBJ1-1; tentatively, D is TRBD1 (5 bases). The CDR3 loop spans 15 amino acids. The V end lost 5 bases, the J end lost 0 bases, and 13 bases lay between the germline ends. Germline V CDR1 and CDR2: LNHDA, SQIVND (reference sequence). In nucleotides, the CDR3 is TGTGCCAGTAGTTCAGAGACAGCAATGAACACTGAAGCTTTCTTT. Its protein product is CASSSETAMNTEAFF.

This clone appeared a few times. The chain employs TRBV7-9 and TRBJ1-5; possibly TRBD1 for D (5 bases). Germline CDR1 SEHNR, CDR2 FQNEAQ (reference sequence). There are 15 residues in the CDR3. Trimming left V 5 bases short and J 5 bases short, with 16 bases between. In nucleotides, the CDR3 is TGTGCCAGCAGCCGCGGGGCCGGCTTGGATCAGCCCCAGCATTTT. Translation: CASSRGAGLDQPQHF. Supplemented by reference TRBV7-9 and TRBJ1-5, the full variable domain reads DTGVSQNPRHKITKRGQNVTFRCDPISEHNRLYWYRQTLGQGPEFLTYFQNEAQLEKSRLLSDRFSAERPKGSFSTLEIQRTEQGDSAMYLCASSRGAGLDQPQHFGDGTRLSIL.